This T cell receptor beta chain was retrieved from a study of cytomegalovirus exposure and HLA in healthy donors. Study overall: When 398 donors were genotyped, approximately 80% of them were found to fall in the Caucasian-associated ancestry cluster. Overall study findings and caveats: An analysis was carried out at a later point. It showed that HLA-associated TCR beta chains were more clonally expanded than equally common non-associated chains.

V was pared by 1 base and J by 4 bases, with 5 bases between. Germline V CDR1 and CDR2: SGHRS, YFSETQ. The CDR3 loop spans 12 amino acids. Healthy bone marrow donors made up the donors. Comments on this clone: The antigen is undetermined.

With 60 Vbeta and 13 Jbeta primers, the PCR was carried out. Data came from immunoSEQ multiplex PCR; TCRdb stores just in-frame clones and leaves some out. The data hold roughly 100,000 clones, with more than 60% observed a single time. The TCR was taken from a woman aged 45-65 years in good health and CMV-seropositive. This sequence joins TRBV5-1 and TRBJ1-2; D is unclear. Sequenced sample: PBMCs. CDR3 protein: CASSLSRYGYTF. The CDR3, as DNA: TGCGCCAGCAGCTTGTCCCGCTATGGCTACACCTTC.